One and the same sample provided the 18 T cell receptor beta chains below, sequenced in a study of PD-L1 blockade in urothelial cancer. The table came from immunoSEQ multiplex PCR; TCRdb's copy has only in-frame clones and leaves some out. The data contain fewer than 50,000 clones, roughly nine tenths of them singletons. The time point denotes: peripheral blood 6 weeks after treatment start. This specimen consisted of PBMCs, obtained around atezolizumab (anti-PD-L1) treatment. The receptors here all came from a man in his 70s with urothelial cancer.

This clone was picked up a small number of times. The chain has TRBV27 and TRBJ2-2, with 7 bases fitting TRBD1. V dropped 7 bases and J dropped 2; count of bases not matched to a gene: 13. This CDR3 has 17 residues. Germline CDR1 and CDR2: MNHEY and SMNVEV (reference sequence). CDR3 DNA sequence: TGTGCCAGCACCACCCTCCGGGACAGCGAAAACACCGGGGAGCTGTTTTTT. Amino acid sequence: CASTTLRDSENTGELFF.

The sample holds a few counts of this clone. The CDR3 protein is CASGTWNTGELFF. For the CDR3, the DNA is TGCGCCAGCGGGACTTGGAACACCGGGGAGCTGTTTTTT. The V gene is TRBV5-1, the J gene TRBJ2-2; D is perhaps TRBD2 (6 bases). CDR3 length: 13 amino acids. V gave up 7 bases and J gave up 1 base, with 8 bases separating them. CDR1 is SGHRS, CDR2 YFSETQ, per germline.

The J gene is TRBJ2-3, the V gene TRBV9; a weak D match, TRBD2 (5 bases). V lost 3 bases, J lost 1 base, and 12 bases lay in between. This CDR3 has 15 amino acids. Looked up from germline, CDR1 is SGDLS and CDR2 is YYNGEE. CDR3 in amino acids: CASSGFGRGTDTQYF. For the CDR3, the DNA is TGTGCCAGCAGCGGCTTTGGGCGGGGCACAGATACGCAGTATTTT. Combining the CDR3 with reference TRBV9 and TRBJ2-3 gives the whole variable domain DSGVTQTPKHLITATGQRVTLRCSPRSGDLSVYWYQQSLDQGLQFLIQYYNGEERAKGNILERFSAQQFPDLHSELNLSSLELGDSALYFCASSGFGRGTDTQYFGPGTRLTVL.

The chain carries TRBV14 and TRBJ2-1, with 9 bases lining up with TRBD2. V lost 2 bases to trimming and J lost 0 bases; unmatched junction nucleotides: 14. The CDR3 extends over 20 amino acids. Germline lookup yields CDR1 SGHDN and CDR2 FVKESK. For the CDR3, the DNA is TGTGCCAGCAGCCAAAATAAAGTTGGACTAGCGTTTAGCTCCTACAATGAGCAGTTCTTC. The encoded protein is CASSQNKVGLAFSSYNEQFF.

V gene TRBV4-1 combines with J gene TRBJ2-3; weak D call: TRBD2 (6 bases). The length of the CDR3 is 17 residues. CDR1 MGHRA and CDR2 YSYEKL come from the germline V gene. Trimming took off 0 bases at V and 5 bases at J, with 18 bases between the two ends. In nucleotides, the CDR3 is TGCGCCAGCAGCCAAGACGGAGGGCAGGGAATCGGAGATACGCAGTATTTT. Its protein product is CASSQDGGQGIGDTQYF.

This chain connects TRBV19 to TRBJ1-5, with D possibly being TRBD1 (5 bases). V was trimmed by 10 bases and J by 6 bases, leaving 16 bases between them. CDR3 length equals 13 residues. CDR1 LNHDA and CDR2 SQIVND come from the germline V gene (reference sequence). The CDR3 loop is CAISGRGPQPQHF. The CDR3 DNA reads as TGTGCCATCTCAGGGAGGGGACCTCAGCCCCAGCATTTT.

The chain links TRBV9 to TRBJ2-1, with a possible D match to TRBD2 (5 bases). Germline-derived CDR1 and CDR2 are SGDLS and YYNGEE. V lost 3 bases to trimming and J lost 3 bases, with 10 bases between them. This CDR3 contains 14 residues. CDR3 bases: TGTGCCAGCAGCGAGGACTCTTACTACAATGAGCAGTTCTTC. Translated, it gives CASSEDSYYNEQFF.

The chain carries TRBV6-5 and TRBJ2-1; weak D call: TRBD1 (5 bases). V was pared by 2 bases and J by 7 bases, with 9 bases between. Looked up from germline, CDR1 is MNHEY and CDR2 is SVGAGI. The CDR3 totals 13 residues. The CDR3 loop is CASSYGAHNEQFF. The CDR3 DNA reads TGTGCCAGCAGTTACGGGGCCCATAATGAGCAGTTCTTC.

The sample holds one count of this clone. This chain links TRBV5-4 with TRBJ2-3, with D perhaps TRBD2 (5 bases). Deletions cut 4 bases from V and 5 bases from J, with 8 bases between. This CDR3 is 12 amino acids long. The germline V gene has CDR1 SGHNT and CDR2 YYREEE (reference sequence). CDR3 DNA sequence: TGTGCCAGCAGCCTCCGGGGAGATACGCAGTATTTT. It translates to CASSLRGDTQYF. The full variable domain, its missing parts supplied by reference TRBV5-4 and TRBJ2-3, is ETGVTQSPTHLIKTRGQQVTLRCSSQSGHNTVSWYQQALGQGPQFIFQYYREEENGRGNFPPRFSGLQFPNYSSELNVNALELDDSALYLCASSLRGDTQYFGPGTRLTVL.

This clone occurred once. The chain has TRBV28 and TRBJ1-1; perhaps TRBD1 as D (6 bases). The CDR3 has 18 residues. Trimming stripped 6 bases from V and 0 bases from J, with 23 bases between. Germline V gene lookup returns CDR1 MDHEN and CDR2 SYDVKM. Written as DNA, the CDR3 is TGTGCCAGCAGCCGGGGGGCGTTAAGGGGAATAATGAACACTGAAGCTTTCTTT. This gives the protein CASSRGALRGIMNTEAFF. Complete variable domain (other parts from reference TRBV28 and TRBJ1-1): DVKVTQSSRYLVKRTGEKVFLECVQDMDHENMFWYRQDPGLGLRLIYFSYDVKMKEKGDIPEGYSVSREKKERFSLILESASTNQTSMYLCASSRGALRGIMNTEAFFGQGTRLTVV.

This clone was observed once. The chain has TRBV19 and TRBJ2-2, with 11 bases aligning to TRBD2. The ends lost 4 bases at V and 5 bases at J; junction bases unmatched: 6. The germline gives CDR1 LNHDA, CDR2 SQIVND (reference sequence). There are 16 residues in the CDR3. The DNA of the CDR3 is TGTGCCAGTAGTACCCGTCTAGCGGGAGGTACCGGGGAGCTGTTTTTT. Translation: CASSTRLAGGTGELFF.

The rearrangement joins TRBV7-9 to TRBJ1-5, with 9 nucleotides matching TRBD1. The V gene's germline CDR1 is SEHNR and CDR2 FQNEAQ (reference sequence). After removal of 8 bases from V and 4 bases from J, the junction contained 3 bases not matched to a gene. The CDR3 contains 13 residues. The CDR3, as DNA: TGTGCCAGCGGGGGACAGGGTAATCAGCCCCAGCATTTT. Translation: CASGGQGNQPQHF. The full variable domain, rest sourced from reference TRBV7-9 and TRBJ1-5, is DTGVSQNPRHKITKRGQNVTFRCDPISEHNRLYWYRQTLGQGPEFLTYFQNEAQLEKSRLLSDRFSAERPKGSFSTLEIQRTEQGDSAMYLCASGGQGNQPQHFGDGTRLSIL.

The chain has TRBV7-3 and TRBJ2-2; TRBD1 matches 8 bases. CDR1 is SGHTA and CDR2 is FQGTGA in the germline V gene. Trimming cost V 6 bases and J 7 bases; bases outside gene matches: 4. This CDR3 is 13 amino acids long. The CDR3 sequence: CASRSTGGGELFF. For the CDR3, the DNA is TGTGCCAGCAGGTCAACAGGGGGCGGGGAGCTGTTTTTT. Full variable domain (rest looked up from reference TRBV7-3 and TRBJ2-2): GAGVSQTPSNKVTEKGKYVELRCDPISGHTALYWYRQSLGQGPEFLIYFQGTGAADDSGLPNDRFFAVRPEGSVSTLKIQRTERGDSAVYLCASRSTGGGELFFGEGSRLTVL.

The chain employs TRBV5-1 and TRBJ2-5; weak D call: TRBD2 (5 bases). The germline V and J ends were trimmed by 0 bases and 0 bases, with 9 bases remaining between them. Per germline, CDR1 SGHRS and CDR2 YFSETQ. The CDR3 contains 15 residues. The CDR3 sequence: CASSLALGDQETQYF. The CDR3 DNA is TGCGCCAGCAGCTTGGCCCTCGGGGACCAAGAGACCCAGTACTTC.

The rearrangement joins TRBV28 to TRBJ2-1; 9 nucleotides agree with TRBD1. This CDR3 has 15 residues. CDR1 is MDHEN and CDR2 is SYDVKM in the germline V gene. V lost 8 bases to trimming and J lost 0 bases; unmatched junction nucleotides: 5. CDR3 nucleotide sequence: TGTGCCAGCGAAACACAGGGGGCCTCCTACAATGAGCAGTTCTTC. Amino acids: CASETQGASYNEQFF.

The chain recombines TRBV6-1 with TRBJ1-2; D remains unclear. This CDR3 contains 15 residues. Per the germline V gene, CDR1 is MNHNS and CDR2 is SASEGT. V lost 1 base, J lost 0 bases, and 9 bases lay in between. The CDR3 nucleotides read TGTGCCAGCAGTGAAGTCGGAGGTTCTAACTATGGCTACACCTTC. Encoded protein: CASSEVGGSNYGYTF.

CDR3 nucleotides: TGTGCCAGCAGCTTACGAGGAGGAGTCTCCTACAATGAGCAGTTCTTC. Protein sequence: CASSLRGGVSYNEQFF. The chain employs TRBV7-3 and TRBJ2-1, with D maybe TRBD2 (5 bases). Germline CDR1 reads SGHTA; CDR2 reads FQGTGA. CDR3 length equals 16 residues. Deletions cut 2 bases from V and 0 bases from J, with 11 bases between.

This clone was recorded only once. The chain employs TRBV11-2 and TRBJ1-5; perhaps TRBD1 as D (5 bases). The CDR3 runs to 16 residues. V lost 7 bases, J lost 0 bases, and 16 bases lay in between. CDR1 is SGHAT, CDR2 FQNNGV, per germline. The CDR3 DNA reads as TGTGCCAGCAACCCGGGGGGGGGTAATAGCAATCAGCCCCAGCATTTT. This gives the protein CASNPGGGNSNQPQHF. The whole variable domain, filled in from reference TRBV11-2 and TRBJ1-5, reads EAGVAQSPRYKIIEKRQSVAFWCNPISGHATLYWYQQILGQGPKLLIQFQNNGVVDDSQLPKDRFSAERLKGVDSTLKIQPAKLEDSAVYLCASNPGGGNSNQPQHFGDGTRLSIL.